This entry lists 2 T cell receptor beta chains sequenced from one sample in a study of blood T cells in healthy people across ages. For the second PCR, which ran for roughly 7 to 11 cycles, a sample-barcoded 5' primer and a J-beta primer mix were used. In TCRdb, the 5' RACE reads were re-called with MiXCR into one record per CDR3 protein. The profile covers 700,000 to 900,000 distinct CDR3 sequences, with 40% to 65% appearing a single time and under 50% taken by the ten largest. The sequenced sample was blood. All receptors come from a man at least 80 years old in good health.

The chain is built from TRBV3-1 and TRBJ2-5; 8 bases are shared with TRBD2. This CDR3 comprises 17 residues. CDR1 and CDR2 (germline): LGHDT, YNNKEL (reference sequence). The V segment lost 4 bases and the J segment 11 bases; nucleotides outside the gene matches: 21. For the CDR3, the DNA is TGTGCCAGCAGCCCACTCCGGACTAGCACATCCCCCAATGAGCAGTACTTC. Amino acid sequence: CASSPLRTSTSPNEQYF.

The chain joins TRBV11-2 to TRBJ2-3, with 9 bases fitting TRBD2. The germline V gene has CDR1 SGHAT and CDR2 FQNNGV. CDR3 length: 16 amino acids. Germline trimming cut 1 base from V and 14 bases from J; bases unmatched to any gene: 16. This CDR3 reads CASSLVVAGVYRYAYF. The DNA for the CDR3 is TGTGCCAGCAGCTTAGTAGTAGCGGGAGTCTATAGATACGCGTATTTT. Variable domain in full (rest from reference TRBV11-2 and TRBJ2-3): EAGVAQSPRYKIIEKRQSVAFWCNPISGHATLYWYQQILGQGPKLLIQFQNNGVVDDSQLPKDRFSAERLKGVDSTLKIQPAKLEDSAVYLCASSLVVAGVYRYAYFGPGTRLTVL.